These 30 T cell receptor beta chains originate from one sample sequenced in a study of cytomegalovirus exposure and HLA in healthy donors. Primers: 60 Vbeta forward and 13 Jbeta reverse. Clones were read by immunoSEQ multiplex PCR, and TCRdb kept only the in-frame ones, dropping some. The sample carries some 190,000 clones, about four fifths recorded once. Sequenced material: PBMCs. Source of these receptors: a middle-aged man in good health and CMV-seropositive.

The chain has TRBV18 and TRBJ2-5, with D possibly TRBD2 on 7 matching bases. Germline V CDR1 and CDR2: KGHSH, LQKENI. The length of the CDR3 is 16 residues. V lost 1 base and J lost 5, with 17 bases in between. The CDR3 DNA reads TGTGCCAGCTCACCACTGATCGGGGGGCTGGAGGAGACCCAGTACTTC. Translated, it gives CASSPLIGGLEETQYF.

The V and J genes are TRBV30 and TRBJ2-7; TRBD1 matches 10 bases. The CDR3 contains 13 residues. Trimming cost V 3 bases and J 7 bases; bases outside gene matches: 6. CDR1 is GTSNPN and CDR2 is SVGIG in the germline V gene (reference sequence). The CDR3: CAWSPGQGREQYF. CDR3 nucleotide sequence: TGTGCCTGGAGCCCGGGACAGGGGAGGGAGCAGTACTTC.

The chain recombines TRBV5-4 with TRBJ2-1; 7 nucleotides match TRBD1. CDR3 size: 17 residues. The V gene's germline CDR1 is SGHNT and CDR2 YYREEE (reference sequence). The V gene end was trimmed by 5 bases and the J gene end by 1 base; junction bases not matched to a gene: 12. This CDR3 is CASSPTGAHVSYNEQFF. As DNA, the CDR3 is TGTGCCAGCAGTCCAACAGGGGCGCACGTATCCTACAATGAGCAGTTCTTC.

This clone has a handful of counts. The gene calls are TRBV6-1 and TRBJ2-5; possible D gene TRBD1, 5 bases. V lost 4 bases, J lost 0 bases, and 12 bases lay in between. Looked up from germline, CDR1 is MNHNS and CDR2 is SASEGT. The CDR3 totals 15 residues. The CDR3 region is CASSAADKYQETQYF. Written as DNA, the CDR3 is TGTGCCAGCAGTGCGGCGGACAAGTACCAAGAGACCCAGTACTTC.

This clone was counted between two and nine times. The gene calls are TRBV10-3 and TRBJ2-5; TRBD1 is a possible D gene (5 bases). Germline values: CDR1 ENHRY, CDR2 SYGVKD. The CDR3 length is 12 residues. The germline V and J ends were trimmed by 6 bases and 2 bases, with 7 bases remaining between them. CDR3 DNA: TGTGCCATCAGCCAGGGTCAAGAGACCCAGTACTTC. Translated, it gives CAISQGQETQYF.

The rearrangement links TRBV6-5 to TRBJ2-4, with D possibly being TRBD1 (6 bases). Germline values: CDR1 MNHEY, CDR2 SVGAGI. This CDR3 comprises 15 residues. The V end lost 4 bases, the J end lost 0 bases, and 10 bases lay between the germline ends. The CDR3 is CASSSGQQAKNIQYF. The CDR3 DNA is TGTGCCAGCAGTTCCGGACAGCAAGCCAAAAACATTCAGTACTTC.

V gene TRBV28 combines with J gene TRBJ2-7; TRBD1 matches at 8 bases. From germline, CDR1 is MDHEN and CDR2 SYDVKM. Trimming took 5 bases from V and 1 from J; bases not matched to a gene: 10. The CDR3 sequence is 16 residues long. CDR3 region: CASSTTGTGLSYEQYF. The CDR3 nucleotides are TGTGCCAGCAGTACCACGGGGACAGGACTTTCCTACGAGCAGTACTTC.

This sequence joins TRBV6-5 and TRBJ1-2; D not certain. Per germline, CDR1 MNHEY and CDR2 SVGAGI. Trimming took off 6 bases at V and 2 bases at J, with 10 bases between the two ends. The CDR3 is 13 amino acids. The CDR3 is CASSPDKNYGYTF. DNA for the CDR3: TGTGCCAGCAGCCCCGACAAGAACTATGGCTACACCTTC.

This chain links TRBV15 with TRBJ2-5; D possibly corresponds to TRBD1 (5 bases). This CDR3 comprises 13 residues. CDR1 is LNHNV and CDR2 is YYDKDF in the germline V gene (reference sequence). The ends were cut back, 11 bases at V and 3 bases at J, with 16 bases in the middle. CDR3 DNA: TGTGCCTTCCTCAGTGTGACAGAAGAGACCCAGTACTTC. It encodes CAFLSVTEETQYF.

On this clone itself: Sequence at one end of the junction differs from germline and may be a read error. This chain links TRBV7-9 with TRBJ2-3; 9 nucleotides match TRBD2. The germline gives CDR1 SEHNR, CDR2 FQNEAQ (reference sequence). The CDR3 loop spans 15 amino acids. CDR3 sequence: CASSRGGARTDAQYF. CDR3 DNA: TGTGCCAGCAGTCGCGGGGGGGCCCGGACAGATGCGCAGTATTTT.

The CDR3 coding sequence is TGCAGCGTGCCGGGGAGAGGGTTCTATGAGCAGTTCTTC. Its translation is CSVPGRGFYEQFF. The chain has TRBV29-1 and TRBJ2-1; a possible D gene is TRBD2 (5 bases). Germline values: CDR1 SQVTM, CDR2 ANQGSEA. This CDR3 spans 13 amino acids. The V and J ends lost 6 bases and 8 bases respectively, with 17 bases between them.

This chain links TRBV6-4 with TRBJ2-3, with 9 bases matching TRBD2. The germline gives CDR1 MRHNA, CDR2 SNTAGT. With V trimmed by 3 bases and J by 3 bases, 13 bases remained unmatched. The CDR3 has 18 amino acids. The CDR3 loop reads CASSDPEVAGVTTDTQYF. The CDR3 DNA reads as TGTGCCAGCAGTGATCCTGAGGTAGCGGGAGTTACGACAGATACGCAGTATTTT.

This sequence joins TRBV5-4 and TRBJ1-1; tentative D call: TRBD1 (5 bases). The V end lost 3 bases, the J end lost 1 base, and 13 bases lay between the germline ends. The CDR3 runs 15 residues. Germline assignment: CDR1 SGHNT and CDR2 YYREEE (reference sequence). The CDR3 here is CASSWGPVKNTEAFF. CDR3 coding DNA: TGTGCCAGCAGCTGGGGCCCCGTTAAGAACACTGAAGCTTTCTTT.

This rearrangement joins TRBV6-1 to TRBJ1-1, with 7 bases lining up with TRBD1. The trim removed 3 bases at V and 3 bases at J, leaving 10 bases unmatched. This CDR3 spans 16 amino acids. The germline V gene encodes CDR1 MNHNS and CDR2 SASEGT. The CDR3 spells CASSERPRTGYTEAFF. CDR3 in DNA: TGTGCCAGCAGTGAGAGGCCCCGGACAGGCTACACTGAAGCTTTCTTT.

The chain joins TRBV28 to TRBJ1-4; D unclear. The CDR3 runs 15 residues. Looked up from germline, CDR1 is MDHEN and CDR2 is SYDVKM. Trimming took 7 bases from V and 3 from J, leaving 15 bases between them. The CDR3 sequence is CASTNGGSPNEKLFF. CDR3 nucleotides: TGTGCCAGCACAAATGGAGGATCCCCTAATGAAAAACTGTTTTTT.

This chain connects TRBV27 to TRBJ2-6; TRBD2 matches at 14 bases. This CDR3 comprises 19 residues. J lost 2 bases, V lost 3 bases, and 6 bases had no gene match. Germline V gene sequence: CDR1 MNHEY, CDR2 SMNVEV (reference sequence). The DNA for the CDR3 is TGTGCCAGCAGTTTGGGGGGACTAGCGGGGGTTCCTGGGGCCAACGTCCTGACTTTC. This sequence encodes CASSLGGLAGVPGANVLTF.

This chain uses TRBV9 with TRBJ2-1; D call uncertain. Trimming cost V 3 bases and J 2 bases, with 12 bases left between them. The CDR3 totals 15 residues. The germline CDR1 and CDR2 sequences are SGDLS and YYNGEE. DNA for the CDR3: TGTGCCAGCAGCGCCTCGGTGGGCGCCTACAATGAGCAGTTCTTC. Translation gives CASSASVGAYNEQFF.

The chain joins TRBV4-1 to TRBJ2-6; 7 bases are shared with TRBD1. V lost 3 bases and J lost 0; bases outside the gene matches: 14. The CDR3 is made up of 20 amino acids. Germline V gives CDR1 MGHRA, CDR2 YSYEKL. CDR3 sequence: CASSHTPDWTGGSGANVLTF. The CDR3 bases are TGCGCCAGCAGCCACACACCCGACTGGACAGGCGGCTCTGGGGCCAACGTCCTGACTTTC.

This chain links TRBV7-9 with TRBJ2-5, with 12 nucleotides matching TRBD2. With V trimmed by 2 bases and J by 2 bases, 9 bases remained unmatched. Germline CDR1 reads SEHNR; CDR2 reads FQNEAQ (reference sequence). The CDR3 length is 18 residues. CDR3 sequence: CASSLRRLAGGGQETQYF. DNA for the CDR3: TGTGCCAGCAGCTTACGTCGTCTAGCGGGAGGGGGACAAGAGACCCAGTACTTC.

This chain joins TRBV5-1 and TRBJ1-1; 7 nucleotides match TRBD1. The CDR3 covers 13 residues. Germline V gene sequence: CDR1 SGHRS, CDR2 YFSETQ. The V segment lost 7 bases and the J segment 3 bases; nucleotides outside the gene matches: 6. The CDR3 sequence: CASSRQGDTEAFF. CDR3 nucleotides: TGCGCCAGCTCTCGACAGGGAGACACTGAAGCTTTCTTT.

This clone was counted a single time. V and J are TRBV7-2 and TRBJ2-2, with TRBD2 matching over 7 bases. The CDR3 has 16 residues. The junction had 7 bases not matched to a gene; V was cut back by 1 base and J by 5 bases. CDR1 and CDR2 from the germline V gene are SGHTA and FQGNSA. The CDR3 here is CASSLVASGDTGELFF. The DNA for the CDR3 is TGTGCCAGCAGCTTAGTGGCTAGCGGTGATACCGGGGAGCTGTTTTTT.

This clone was recorded once. This rearrangement joins TRBV19 to TRBJ2-3, with D possibly being TRBD2 (7 bases). Trimming shortened V by 3 bases and J by 6 bases, and 13 bases separated the two germline ends. CDR3 length equals 14 residues. CDR1 and CDR2 from the germline V gene are LNHDA and SQIVND (reference sequence). CDR3 sequence reads: CASSIRGGLDTQYF. The CDR3 coding sequence is TGTGCCAGTAGTATTAGGGGGGGCCTTGATACGCAGTATTTT. Full variable domain (rest looked up from reference TRBV19 and TRBJ2-3): DGGITQSPKYLFRKEGQNVTLSCEQNLNHDAMYWYRQDPGQGLRLIYYSQIVNDFQKGDIAEGYSVSREKKESFPLTVTSAQKNPTAFYLCASSIRGGLDTQYFGPGTRLTVL.

Only one count was recorded for this clone. The chain recombines TRBV28 with TRBJ2-3, with D hard to call. Per the germline V gene, CDR1 is MDHEN and CDR2 is SYDVKM. V was trimmed by 2 bases and J by 5 bases, leaving 5 bases between them. The CDR3 runs 12 residues. This chain's CDR3 is CASSLRGDTQYF. CDR3 in DNA: TGTGCCAGCAGTTTACGAGGAGATACGCAGTATTTT.

The rearrangement uses TRBV7-8 and TRBJ2-7; no clear D gene. Germline CDR1 and CDR2: SGHVS and FQNEAQ. The CDR3 totals 14 residues. V was cut by 5 bases and J by 0 bases, with 11 bases left in between. Written as DNA, the CDR3 is TGTGCCAGCAGCCCCGACTCCTACTCCTACGAGCAGTACTTC. Translated, it gives CASSPDSYSYEQYF.

The sample holds a few counts of this clone. J is TRBJ2-3 and V is TRBV7-6; 9 nucleotides line up with TRBD2. This CDR3 contains 16 residues. CDR1 is SGHVS, CDR2 FNYEAQ, per germline. Losses at the gene ends were 3 bases for V and 3 bases for J; bases not matched to a gene: 7. For the CDR3, the DNA is TGTGCCAGCAGCTTTAGGGCTAGCGGGAAGACAGATACGCAGTATTTT. It encodes CASSFRASGKTDTQYF. The complete variable domain, with remaining parts taken from reference TRBV7-6 and TRBJ2-3, reads GAGVSQSPRYKVTKRGQDVALRCDPISGHVSLYWYRQALGQGPEFLTYFNYEAQQDKSGLPNDRFSAERPEGSISTLTIQRTEQRDSAMYRCASSFRASGKTDTQYFGPGTRLTVL.

The chain joins TRBV6-5 to TRBJ2-1, with 8 bases identical to TRBD2. The V gene end was trimmed by 7 bases and the J gene end by 7 bases; junction bases not matched to a gene: 12. CDR1 and CDR2 (germline): MNHEY, SVGAGI. The CDR3 is 15 amino acids. The CDR3 region is CASNTLRGGRNEQFF. For the CDR3, the DNA is TGTGCCAGCAATACATTACGGGGGGGCCGTAATGAGCAGTTCTTC.

In its sample, this clone was seen a few times. The V gene is TRBV11-3, the J gene TRBJ1-6, with 8 bases fitting TRBD1. The length of the CDR3 is 15 residues. Germline V gives CDR1 SGHNT, CDR2 YENEEA. Trimming cost V 11 bases and J 9 bases; bases outside gene matches: 15. The CDR3 reads CAGYPGQAVGSPLHF. For the CDR3, the DNA is TGTGCCGGCTACCCGGGACAGGCGGTGGGTTCACCCCTCCACTTT.

Here the CDR3 reads CASYRVAGQARKAFF. CDR3 nucleotides: TGTGCCAGCTACAGGGTCGCCGGGCAGGCCAGAAAAGCTTTCTTT. This chain joins TRBV2 and TRBJ1-1, with D perhaps matching TRBD1 (6 bases). Germline CDR1 SNHLY, CDR2 FYNNEI. The CDR3 consists of 15 residues. V lost 8 bases, J lost 9 bases, and 25 bases lay in between.

This chain uses TRBV5-4 with TRBJ1-6, with 7 positions matching TRBD1. Per germline, CDR1 SGHNT and CDR2 YYREEE (reference sequence). The V segment lost 4 bases and the J segment 8 bases; nucleotides outside the gene matches: 9. The CDR3 totals 15 residues. CDR3 in DNA: TGTGCCAGCAGCAAGGGGGACAGAAGGGATTCACCCCTCCACTTT. Amino acids: CASSKGDRRDSPLHF.

The chain joins TRBV14 to TRBJ2-5; 14 bases are shared with TRBD2. The germline CDR1 and CDR2 sequences are SGHDN and FVKESK. The CDR3 is 17 amino acids. V shed 2 bases and J 5 bases; nucleotides not matched to a gene: 7. The CDR3 sequence: CASSQTGLAGGYETQYF. The DNA for the CDR3 is TGTGCCAGCAGCCAAACTGGACTAGCGGGAGGTTATGAGACCCAGTACTTC.